A single sample is the source of the 6 T cell receptor beta chains below, sequenced in a study of CD8+ T cells in alopecia areata. The treatment was: oral pan-JAK inhibitor, 5-10 mg twice daily. TCR sequencing used cDNA made by reverse transcription of extracted RNA. Produced via immunoSEQ multiplex PCR; TCRdb's table is partial and in-frame only. The sample comprises 190,000 or so clones, roughly 64% of which are singletons, and 10% to 15% rests with the top ten. The sample was CD8+ T cells sorted from blood, taken at week 24, from a patient treated with tofacitinib. The receptor source for this set is a human donor with alopecia areata.

This clone occurred a few times. The rearrangement links TRBV29-1 to TRBJ2-6; no reliable D call. Germline V CDR1 and CDR2: SQVTM, ANQGSEA. V lost 0 bases, J lost 4 bases, and 7 bases lay in between. The CDR3 covers 14 residues. CDR3 protein: CSVEDLEGANVLTF. The CDR3 DNA reads as TGCAGCGTTGAAGATTTGGAGGGGGCCAACGTCCTGACTTTC.

V gene TRBV27 combines with J gene TRBJ2-1; D gene uncertain. The CDR3 is 13 residues long. Germline CDR1 is MNHEY and CDR2 is SMNVEV (reference sequence). Trimming stripped 6 bases from V and 0 bases from J, with 6 bases between. CDR3 amino acids: CASSPGSYNEQFF. CDR3 in DNA: TGTGCCAGCAGCCCCGGCTCCTACAATGAGCAGTTCTTC.

This chain's CDR3 is CAWSLDTQYF. Here the CDR3 DNA reads TGTGCCTGGAGCCTTGATACGCAGTATTTT. This rearrangement joins TRBV30 to TRBJ2-3; D gene unclear. V was pared by 3 bases and J by 6 bases, with 4 bases between. The CDR3 is 10 amino acids. Germline loops: CDR1 GTSNPN, CDR2 SVGIG (reference sequence).

Comment on this clone: Since a much larger clone is just one base distant, this may be a read error. V usage is TRBV15 and J usage is TRBJ2-3; D unclear. The CDR3 consists of 11 residues. From germline, CDR1 is LNHNV and CDR2 YYDKDF (reference sequence). Between the trimmed V and J ends, which lost 4 bases and 2 bases, there was a span of 1 base. The CDR3 nucleotides are TGTGCCACCAGCAACACAGATACGCAGTATTTT. Amino acid sequence: CATSNTDTQYF.

The rearrangement links TRBV29-1 to TRBJ2-2; tentative D call: TRBD1 (6 bases). The CDR3 length is 14 residues. Trimming removed 2 bases from V and 4 bases from J, with 11 bases in between. Germline V lookup: CDR1 SQVTM, CDR2 ANQGSEA. The CDR3 protein is CSVEQGFRTGELFF. Written as DNA, the CDR3 is TGCAGCGTTGAACAGGGGTTCCGCACCGGGGAGCTGTTTTTT.

The chain uses TRBV5-6 and TRBJ1-5, with TRBD1 matching over 9 bases. V was pared by 0 bases and J by 5 bases, with 0 bases of the junction left unmatched. Germline CDR1 reads SGHDT; CDR2 reads YYEEEE. This CDR3 is 14 amino acids long. The CDR3: CASSLGTGDQPQHF. The CDR3 coding sequence is TGTGCCAGCAGCTTGGGGACAGGGGATCAGCCCCAGCATTTT. Filled out from reference TRBV5-6 and TRBJ1-5, the complete variable domain reads DAGVTQSPTHLIKTRGQQVTLRCSPKSGHDTVSWYQQALGQGPQFIFQYYEEEERQRGNFPDRFSGHQFPNYSSELNVNALLLGDSALYLCASSLGTGDQPQHFGDGTRLSIL.